In this sample, the clone carrying this T cell receptor (beta chain) turned up a few times. Its antigen is as yet unknown. Other DNA sequences of this sample code for an identical CDR3. The sample originates from a study of memory CD4+ T cells and cytomegalovirus serostatus. Turning to the study itself: This sample comes from healthy Belgian adults, several CMV seropositive, roughly 22 seronegative. Study-level findings and limits: Repertoires predicted CMV serostatus with median bootstrapped AUC of around 0.95. The CMV-associated TCR signature appears largely within the CD4+ memory repertoire.

Here immunoSEQ multiplex PCR was the method, and the copy in TCRdb shows in-frame clones only, minus some. The data show tens of thousands of clones, just under 80% seen once. Single viable CD3+CD4+CD8-CD45RO+ cells were sorted as the memory CD4+ T cells. Sequences were obtained from memory CD4+ T cells from blood. This TCR was recovered from an adult in good health and CMV-seronegative.

The CDR3 sequence: CASSPGANTEAFF. The CDR3 DNA reads TGTGCCAGCTCACCAGGCGCAAACACTGAAGCTTTCTTT. The chain recombines TRBV18 with TRBJ1-1; D ambiguous. The CDR3 covers 13 residues. Germline V lookup: CDR1 KGHSH, CDR2 LQKENI. V was shortened by 2 bases and J by 2 bases, with 6 bases between the two germline ends.